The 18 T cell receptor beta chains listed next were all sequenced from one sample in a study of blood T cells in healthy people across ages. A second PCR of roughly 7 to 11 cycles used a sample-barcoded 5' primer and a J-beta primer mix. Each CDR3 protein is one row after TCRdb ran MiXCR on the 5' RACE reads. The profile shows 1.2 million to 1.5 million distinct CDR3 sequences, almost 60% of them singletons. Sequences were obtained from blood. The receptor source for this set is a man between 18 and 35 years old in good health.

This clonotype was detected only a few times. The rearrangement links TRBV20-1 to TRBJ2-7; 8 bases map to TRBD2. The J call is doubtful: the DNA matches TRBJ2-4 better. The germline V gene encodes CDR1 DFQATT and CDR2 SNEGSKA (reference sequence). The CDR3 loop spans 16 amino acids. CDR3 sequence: CSARDYTSGGKNIQYF. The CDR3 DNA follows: TGCAGTGCTAGAGACTACACTAGCGGCGGCAAAAACATTCAGTACTTC.

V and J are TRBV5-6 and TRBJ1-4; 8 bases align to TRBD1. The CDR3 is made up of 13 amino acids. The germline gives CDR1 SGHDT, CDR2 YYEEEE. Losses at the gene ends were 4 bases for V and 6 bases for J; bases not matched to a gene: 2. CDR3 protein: CASSPDRDEKLFF. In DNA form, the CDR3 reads TGTGCCAGCAGCCCGGACAGGGATGAAAAACTGTTTTTT.

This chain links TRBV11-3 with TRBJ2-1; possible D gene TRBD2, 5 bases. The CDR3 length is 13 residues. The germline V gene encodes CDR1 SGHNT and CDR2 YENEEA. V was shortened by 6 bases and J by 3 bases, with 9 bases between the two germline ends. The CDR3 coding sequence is TGTGCCAGCAGATTGCGGGTCTACAATGAGCAGTTCTTC. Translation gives CASRLRVYNEQFF.

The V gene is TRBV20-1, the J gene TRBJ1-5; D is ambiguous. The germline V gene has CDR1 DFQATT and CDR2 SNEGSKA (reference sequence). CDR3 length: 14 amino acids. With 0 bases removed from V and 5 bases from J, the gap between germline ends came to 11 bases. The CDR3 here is CSARDTEGDQPQHF. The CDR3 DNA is TGCAGTGCTAGAGATACAGAGGGCGATCAGCCCCAGCATTTT.

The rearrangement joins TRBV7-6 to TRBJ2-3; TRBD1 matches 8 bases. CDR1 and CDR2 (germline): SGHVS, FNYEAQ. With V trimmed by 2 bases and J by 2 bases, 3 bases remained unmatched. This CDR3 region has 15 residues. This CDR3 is CASSLKDRDTDTQYF. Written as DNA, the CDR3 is TGTGCCAGCAGCTTAAAGGACAGGGACACAGATACGCAGTATTTT.

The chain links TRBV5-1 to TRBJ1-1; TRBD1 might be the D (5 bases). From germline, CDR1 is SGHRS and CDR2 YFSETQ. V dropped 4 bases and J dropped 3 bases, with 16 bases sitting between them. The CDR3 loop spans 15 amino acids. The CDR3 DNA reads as TGCGCCAGCAGCCCCAACCCCGGGGCGGACACTGAAGCTTTCTTT. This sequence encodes CASSPNPGADTEAFF.

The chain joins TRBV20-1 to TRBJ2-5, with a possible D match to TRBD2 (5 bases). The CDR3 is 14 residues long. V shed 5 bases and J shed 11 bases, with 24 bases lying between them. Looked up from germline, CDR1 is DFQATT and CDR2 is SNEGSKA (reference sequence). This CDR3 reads CSARSREPSNEQYF. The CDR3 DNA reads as TGCAGTGCTCGAAGCCGGGAACCTTCTAATGAGCAGTACTTC.

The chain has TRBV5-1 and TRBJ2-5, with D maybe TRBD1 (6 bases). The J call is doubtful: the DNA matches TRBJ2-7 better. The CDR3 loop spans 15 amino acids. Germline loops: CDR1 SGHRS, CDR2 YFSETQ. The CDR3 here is CASSLLGQNLDEQYF. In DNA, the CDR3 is TGCGCCAGCAGCTTGCTTGGACAGAACTTGGACGAGCAGTACTTC.

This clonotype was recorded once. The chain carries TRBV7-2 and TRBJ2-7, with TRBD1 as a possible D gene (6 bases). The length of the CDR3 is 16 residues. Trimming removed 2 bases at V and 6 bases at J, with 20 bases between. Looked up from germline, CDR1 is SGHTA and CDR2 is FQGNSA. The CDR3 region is CASSLQGAGVTAEQYF. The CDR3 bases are TGTGCCAGCAGCTTACAGGGCGCAGGGGTTACCGCCGAGCAGTACTTC.

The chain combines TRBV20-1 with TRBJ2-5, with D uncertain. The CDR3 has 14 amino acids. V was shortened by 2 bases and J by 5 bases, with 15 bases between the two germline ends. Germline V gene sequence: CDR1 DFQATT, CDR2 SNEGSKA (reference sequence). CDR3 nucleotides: TGCAGTGCTAGAATCTTCGCTATTGCGGAGACCCAGTACTTC. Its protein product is CSARIFAIAETQYF.

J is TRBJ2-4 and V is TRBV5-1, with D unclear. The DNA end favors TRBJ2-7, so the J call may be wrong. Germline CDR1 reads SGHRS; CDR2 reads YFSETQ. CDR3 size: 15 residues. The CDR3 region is CASSHPSDPPYEQYF. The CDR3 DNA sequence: TGCGCCAGCAGTCACCCCAGTGACCCCCCCTACGAGCAGTACTTC.

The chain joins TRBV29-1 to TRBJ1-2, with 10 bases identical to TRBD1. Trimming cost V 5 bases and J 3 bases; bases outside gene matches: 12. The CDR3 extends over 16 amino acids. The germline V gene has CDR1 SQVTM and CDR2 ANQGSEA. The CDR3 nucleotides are TGCAGCGTTACCGGGACAGGGGATGGCCTTGACTATGGCTACACCTTC. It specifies CSVTGTGDGLDYGYTF.

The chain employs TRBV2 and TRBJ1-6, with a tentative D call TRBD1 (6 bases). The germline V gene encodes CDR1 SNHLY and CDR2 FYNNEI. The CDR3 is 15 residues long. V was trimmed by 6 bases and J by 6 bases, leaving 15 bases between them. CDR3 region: CASRPATGPNSPLHF. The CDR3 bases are TGTGCCAGCAGACCCGCGACAGGACCTAATTCACCCCTCCACTTT.

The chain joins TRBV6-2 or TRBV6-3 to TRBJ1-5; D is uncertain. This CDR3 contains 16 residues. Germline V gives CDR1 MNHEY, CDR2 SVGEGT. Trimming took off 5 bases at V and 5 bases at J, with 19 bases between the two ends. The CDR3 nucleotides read TGTGCCAGCAGTACCCGGGCCCTTAGCCCCTATCAGCCCCAGCATTTT. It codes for CASSTRALSPYQPQHF.

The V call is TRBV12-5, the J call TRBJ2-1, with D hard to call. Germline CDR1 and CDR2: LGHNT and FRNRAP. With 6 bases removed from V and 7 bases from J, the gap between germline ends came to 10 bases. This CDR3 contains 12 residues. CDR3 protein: CASGFKENEQFF. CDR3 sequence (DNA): TGTGCTAGTGGATTTAAAGAGAATGAGCAGTTCTTC.

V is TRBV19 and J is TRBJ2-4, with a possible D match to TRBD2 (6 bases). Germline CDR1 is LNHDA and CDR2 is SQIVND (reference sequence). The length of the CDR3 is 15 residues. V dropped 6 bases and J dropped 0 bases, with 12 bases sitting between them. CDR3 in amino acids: CASSPSSVAKNIQYF. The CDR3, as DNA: TGTGCCAGTAGCCCCTCTAGCGTAGCCAAAAACATTCAGTACTTC.

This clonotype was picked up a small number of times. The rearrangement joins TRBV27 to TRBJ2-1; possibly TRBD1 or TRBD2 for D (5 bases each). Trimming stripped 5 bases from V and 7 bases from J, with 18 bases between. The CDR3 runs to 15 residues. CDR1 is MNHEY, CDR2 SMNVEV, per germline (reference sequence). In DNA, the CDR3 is TGTGCCAGCAGTCCAGGGACCTACCCCTTGAATGAGCAGTTCTTC. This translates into CASSPGTYPLNEQFF.

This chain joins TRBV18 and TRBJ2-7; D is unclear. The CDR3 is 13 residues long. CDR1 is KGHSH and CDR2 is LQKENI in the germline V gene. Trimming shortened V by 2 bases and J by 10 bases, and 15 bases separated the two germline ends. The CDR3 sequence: CASSPSPRGPQYF. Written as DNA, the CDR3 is TGTGCCAGCTCACCATCCCCTAGAGGCCCTCAGTACTTC. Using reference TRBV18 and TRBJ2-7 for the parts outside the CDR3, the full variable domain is NAGVMQNPRHLVRRRGQEARLRCSPMKGHSHVYWYRQLPEEGLKFMVYLQKENIIDESGMPKERFSAEFPKEGPSILRIQQVVRGDSAAYFCASSPSPRGPQYFGPGTRLTVT.